The entry below describes one T cell receptor (beta chain). Its antigen is still unknown. Clones were sequenced by immunoSEQ multiplex PCR, and TCRdb holds only the in-frame ones, with some missing. The sample yields about 110,000 clones, 90% seen once. The record originates from a study of a mutant IDH1 vaccine in newly diagnosed glioma. Study at large: Eight vaccinations were given in weeks 1, 3, 5, 7, 11, 15, 19 and 23. Vaccination started 4-6 weeks after radiotherapy alone, or with temozolomide cycles. The treated group averaged approximately 42 years old and was about 62% male, about 40% female. General study findings and limits: The vaccine induced immune responses, and these occurred in about 95% of patients.

Trimming removed 0 bases from V and 3 bases from J; junction bases left unmatched: 7. The CDR3 has 16 residues. Looked up from germline, CDR1 is LNHNV and CDR2 is YYDKDF (reference sequence). Regarding time point: week 11, during vaccination. All doses held 300 ug of mutant IDH1 20-mer peptide, with topical imiquimod. This TCR was recovered from a woman in her fifties or sixties with glioma. The sequencing here drew on PBMCs, taken from a glioma patient whose treatment included an IDH1 peptide vaccine. This chain uses TRBV15 with TRBJ2-7, with TRBD1 identical over 8 bases. Here the CDR3 DNA reads TGTGCCACCAGCAGAGATCTAATGGGACAGGACTACGAGCAGTACTTC. This gives the protein CATSRDLMGQDYEQYF. Using reference TRBV15 and TRBJ2-7 for the parts outside the CDR3, the full variable domain is DAMVIQNPRYQVTQFGKPVTLSCSQTLNHNVMYWYQQKSSQAPKLLFHYYDKDFNNEADTPDNFQSRRPNTSFCFLDIRSPGLGDTAMYLCATSRDLMGQDYEQYFGPGTRLTVT.